This record concerns one TCR beta chain sequence. Its antigen is still unknown. This sample is drawn from a study of T cell responses to AZD1222 COVID-19 vaccine. Repertoires were generated with immunoSEQ multiplex PCR, while TCRdb's copy carries only in-frame clones and drops some. The sample shows around 180,000 clones, roughly 92% of them seen only once. General study findings and limits: Among vaccine-associated CD4 TCRs, coverage spanned spike, with dominance at 160-218 and 743-854.

Second-dose timings of about 4 or about 12 weeks were pooled. CDR3 length: 15 residues. CDR1 is SNHLY and CDR2 is FYNNEI in the germline V gene. Between the trimmed V and J ends, which lost 5 bases and 1 base, there was a span of 14 bases. The sample was peripheral blood, taken 28 days after the second AZD1222 dose. This receptor was obtained from an adult who received the AZD1222 COVID-19 vaccine. The chain couples TRBV2 to TRBJ1-1; perhaps TRBD1 as D (5 bases). Here the CDR3 reads CASSPPGRGNTEAFF. The CDR3 nucleotides are TGTGCCAGCAGTCCTCCGGGACGTGGGAACACTGAAGCTTTCTTT.